The 21 T cell receptor beta chains in this list originate from one sample, sequenced in a study of T cell repertoires in cytomegalovirus infection. Each CDR3 protein gets one entry after TCRdb re-called the reads with MiXCR. The profile shows over 250,000 distinct CDR3 sequences, 25% of them singletons. Input material: PBMCs. The receptors come from a human donor in good health (CMV status not recorded). Some clones in this sample may be carry-over from other donors' samples.

This clonotype has only a few counts. The genes are TRBV24-1 and TRBJ1-2; 9 positions match TRBD1. V lost 7 bases, J lost 7 bases, and 9 bases stayed unmatched. The CDR3 has 14 residues. Per germline, CDR1 KGHDR and CDR2 SFDVKD. CDR3 nucleotide sequence: TGTGCCACCAGACCCGGGACAGGGCATGTTGGCTACACCTTC. It specifies CATRPGTGHVGYTF.

This clonotype was observed many times. This chain connects TRBV7-2 to TRBJ1-1, with D uncertain. V shed 4 bases and J shed 2 bases, with 11 bases lying between them. Germline V CDR1 and CDR2: SGHTA, FQGNSA. CDR3 length equals 14 residues. Here the CDR3 DNA reads TGTGCCAGCAGCTCCTACAGCGGTAACACTGAAGCTTTCTTT. Protein product: CASSSYSGNTEAFF.

V and J are TRBV6-2 or TRBV6-3 and TRBJ2-7; no reliable D call. This CDR3 spans 14 amino acids. In germline, CDR1 is MNHEY, CDR2 SVGEGT. Trimming stripped 2 bases from V and 7 bases from J, with 15 bases between. The CDR3 sequence: CASSYPREDREQYF. The CDR3 bases are TGTGCCAGCAGTTACCCTCGTGAGGATCGGGAGCAGTACTTC.

At least ten counts were recorded for this clonotype. The chain is built from TRBV7-3 and TRBJ2-1; D is ambiguous. The germline V gene has CDR1 SGHTA and CDR2 FQGTGA. The ends were cut back, 4 bases at V and 5 bases at J, with 6 bases in the middle. The CDR3 extends over 12 amino acids. The DNA for the CDR3 is TGTGCCAGCAGCTCGATGAACAATGAGCAGTTCTTC. Protein product: CASSSMNNEQFF.

This clonotype was detected a few times. This chain connects TRBV14 to TRBJ1-1; D ambiguous. The germline V gene has CDR1 SGHDN and CDR2 FVKESK. The CDR3 consists of 13 residues. V dropped 2 bases and J dropped 7 bases, with 11 bases sitting between them. CDR3 region: CASSQRLSGEAFF. DNA for the CDR3: TGTGCCAGCAGCCAAAGACTGTCTGGTGAAGCTTTCTTT.

This clonotype turned up a few times. The V and J genes are TRBV15 and TRBJ2-1; 7 nucleotides line up with TRBD1. This CDR3 contains 15 residues. The V gene's germline CDR1 is LNHNV and CDR2 YYDKDF (reference sequence). The V segment lost 3 bases and the J segment 6 bases; nucleotides outside the gene matches: 8. Written as DNA, the CDR3 is TGTGCCACCAGCAGGGCCGGACAGGTTTTCAATGAGCAGTTCTTC. Encoded protein: CATSRAGQVFNEQFF.

This clonotype was picked up many times. The rearrangement links TRBV7-2 to TRBJ2-1; 9 nucleotides align to TRBD2. The V segment lost 2 bases and the J segment 11 bases; nucleotides outside the gene matches: 22. Germline lookup yields CDR1 SGHTA and CDR2 FQGNSA. The CDR3 runs to 19 residues. CDR3 DNA: TGTGCCAGCAGCTTAAGGATGGTATTTGGGGCGTCTAGCGGGATAAAGCAGTTCTTC. It specifies CASSLRMVFGASSGIKQFF.

The table lists this clonotype with many counts. V gene TRBV7-8 combines with J gene TRBJ2-1; possibly TRBD2 for D (5 bases). The germline V gene encodes CDR1 SGHVS and CDR2 FQNEAQ. The CDR3 has 13 amino acids. V was clipped by 5 bases and J by 7 bases, with 12 bases between them. CDR3: CASSRGPSNEQFF. In DNA, the CDR3 is TGTGCCAGCAGCCGCGGGCCTTCTAATGAGCAGTTCTTC.

In its sample, this clonotype was seen many times. J is TRBJ1-1 and V is TRBV14; no clear D. The CDR3 is 13 amino acids. V gave up 5 bases and J gave up 2 bases, with 9 bases separating them. Per germline, CDR1 SGHDN and CDR2 FVKESK. The CDR3 is CASSSESNTEAFF. As DNA, the CDR3 is TGTGCCAGCAGCTCAGAGTCAAACACTGAAGCTTTCTTT.

This chain connects TRBV20-1 to TRBJ2-3; 9 nucleotides agree with TRBD2. Trimming took 1 base from V and 1 from J; bases not matched to a gene: 0. In germline, CDR1 is DFQATT, CDR2 SNEGSKA (reference sequence). CDR3 length equals 14 residues. CDR3: CSARGGRGTDTQYF. In nucleotides, the CDR3 is TGCAGTGCTAGAGGCGGGAGGGGCACAGATACGCAGTATTTT.

The chain employs TRBV20-1 and TRBJ2-3, with unresolved D. CDR1 and CDR2 from the germline V gene are DFQATT and SNEGSKA (reference sequence). V dropped 0 bases and J dropped 3 bases, with 10 bases sitting between them. The CDR3 consists of 14 residues. CDR3 region: CSARDTIGTDTQYF. The CDR3 DNA sequence: TGCAGTGCTAGAGATACAATCGGAACAGATACGCAGTATTTT.

The chain employs TRBV10-3 and TRBJ1-1, with D possibly TRBD1 on 5 matching bases. V was cut by 7 bases and J by 2 bases, with 11 bases left in between. From germline, CDR1 is ENHRY and CDR2 SYGVKD. The CDR3 extends over 13 amino acids. CDR3 protein: CAITRQPNTEAFF. The CDR3 nucleotides read TGTGCCATCACCAGACAGCCTAACACTGAAGCTTTCTTT.

The genes are TRBV6-5 and TRBJ1-6; TRBD1 matches 8 bases. This CDR3 has 15 residues. CDR1 is MNHEY and CDR2 is SVGAGI in the germline V gene. V was clipped by 1 base and J by 10 bases; unmatched bases: 6. CDR3 nucleotides: TGTGCCAGCAGTTACTTGGACAGGGACGACTCACCCCTCCACTTT. Protein product: CASSYLDRDDSPLHF.

The rearrangement uses TRBV30 and TRBJ2-7; a weak D match, TRBD1 (6 bases). Trimming took 7 bases from V and 6 from J, leaving 16 bases between them. CDR1 and CDR2 from the germline V gene are GTSNPN and SVGIG (reference sequence). This CDR3 has 12 amino acids. The CDR3 coding sequence is TGTGCCTCCATGGCAGGGGTATCCGAGCAGTACTTC. Its protein product is CASMAGVSEQYF.

The rearrangement uses TRBV3-1 and TRBJ2-1; TRBD2 matches at 10 bases. The CDR3 sequence is 15 residues long. Germline CDR1 is LGHDT and CDR2 is YNNKEL (reference sequence). After removal of 1 base from V and 9 bases from J, the junction contained 6 bases not matched to a gene. CDR3 protein: CASSQASGGAAEQFF. The CDR3 region has the DNA TGTGCCAGCAGCCAAGCCAGCGGGGGGGCCGCTGAGCAGTTCTTC.

This clonotype is a singleton in its sample. This chain uses TRBV6-1 with TRBJ2-7, with D maybe TRBD1 (6 bases). The CDR3 is 16 residues long. CDR1 is MNHNS and CDR2 is SASEGT in the germline V gene. V was shortened by 2 bases and J by 4 bases, with 18 bases between the two germline ends. CDR3 DNA: TGTGCCAGCAGTGAAATTAGGGGGAAGAAGAAATACGAGCAGTACTTC. It translates to CASSEIRGKKKYEQYF.

V and J are TRBV7-2 and TRBJ1-6; D is perhaps TRBD1 (5 bases). V was clipped by 3 bases and J by 10 bases, with 19 bases between them. The CDR3 covers 16 residues. Germline V gives CDR1 SGHTA, CDR2 FQGNSA. Written as DNA, the CDR3 is TGTGCCAGCAGCTTCCGAAAACAGGTGGCGGCATCACCCCTCCACTTT. Translating gives CASSFRKQVAASPLHF.

J is TRBJ2-1 and V is TRBV3-1; TRBD1 aligns across 9 bases. The ends lost 4 bases at V and 6 bases at J; junction bases unmatched: 7. Germline CDR1 LGHDT, CDR2 YNNKEL (reference sequence). This CDR3 comprises 15 residues. The CDR3 nucleotides read TGTGCCAGCAGCCCTCGGGACAGGGTTCTCAATGAGCAGTTCTTC. Protein: CASSPRDRVLNEQFF.

This clonotype was counted between two and nine times. This CDR3 is CASSFHTYEQYF. CDR3 in DNA: TGTGCCAGCAGCTTTCACACCTACGAGCAGTACTTC. The chain couples TRBV7-9 to TRBJ2-7; D is uncertain. Germline assignment: CDR1 SEHNR and CDR2 FQNEAQ (reference sequence). V was shortened by 3 bases and J by 2 bases, with 5 bases between the two germline ends. The CDR3 contains 12 residues.

J is TRBJ2-2 and V is TRBV6-2 or TRBV6-3; D not resolved. Trimming took off 6 bases at V and 0 bases at J, with 11 bases between the two ends. This CDR3 spans 15 amino acids. Per germline, CDR1 MNHEY and CDR2 SVGEGT. In DNA form, the CDR3 reads TGTGCCAGCAGACGTCCGGGTCCGAACACCGGGGAGCTGTTTTTT. Its translation: CASRRPGPNTGELFF.

This clonotype was observed a few times. The rearrangement joins TRBV28 to TRBJ1-3, with 7 positions matching TRBD1. CDR3 length: 15 amino acids. V was pared by 6 bases and J by 4 bases, with 9 bases of the junction left unmatched. Germline V CDR1 and CDR2: MDHEN, SYDVKM. The CDR3 coding sequence is TGTGCCAGCAGCAACCCGACAGGGACCGGAAACACCATATATTTT. Its protein is CASSNPTGTGNTIYF.